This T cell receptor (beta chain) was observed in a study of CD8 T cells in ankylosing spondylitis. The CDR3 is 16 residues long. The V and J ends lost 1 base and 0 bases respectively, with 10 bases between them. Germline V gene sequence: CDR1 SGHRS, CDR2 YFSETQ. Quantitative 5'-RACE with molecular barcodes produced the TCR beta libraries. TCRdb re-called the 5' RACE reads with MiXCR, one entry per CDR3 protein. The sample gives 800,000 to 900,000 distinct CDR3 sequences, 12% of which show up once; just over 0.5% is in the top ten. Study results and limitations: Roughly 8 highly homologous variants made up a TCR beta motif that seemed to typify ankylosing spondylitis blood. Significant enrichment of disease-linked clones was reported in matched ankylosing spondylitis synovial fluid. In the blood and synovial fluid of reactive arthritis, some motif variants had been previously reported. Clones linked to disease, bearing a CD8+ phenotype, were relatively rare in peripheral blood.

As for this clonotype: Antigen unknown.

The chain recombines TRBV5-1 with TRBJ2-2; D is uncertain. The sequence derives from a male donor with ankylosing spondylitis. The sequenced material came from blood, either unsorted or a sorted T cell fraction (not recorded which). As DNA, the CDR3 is TGCGCCAGCAGCTTGCCACGGACGGCGAACACCGGGGAGCTGTTTTTT. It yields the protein CASSLPRTANTGELFF.